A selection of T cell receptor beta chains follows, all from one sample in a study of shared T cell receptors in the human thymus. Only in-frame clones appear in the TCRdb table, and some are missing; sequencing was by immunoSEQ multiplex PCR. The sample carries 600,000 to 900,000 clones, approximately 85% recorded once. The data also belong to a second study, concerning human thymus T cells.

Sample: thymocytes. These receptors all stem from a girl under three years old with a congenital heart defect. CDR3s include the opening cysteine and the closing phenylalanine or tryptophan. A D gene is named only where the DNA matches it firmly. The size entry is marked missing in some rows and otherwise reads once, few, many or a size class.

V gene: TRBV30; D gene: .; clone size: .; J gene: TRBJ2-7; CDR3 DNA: TGTGCCTATTTCAGGGGCACCTACGAGCAGTACTTC; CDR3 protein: CAYFRGTYEQYF
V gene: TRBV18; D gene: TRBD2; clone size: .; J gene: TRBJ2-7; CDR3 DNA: TGTGCCAGCTCACCAGTAGGACTAGAAGAGTACGAGCAGTACTTC; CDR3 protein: CASSPVGLEEYEQYF
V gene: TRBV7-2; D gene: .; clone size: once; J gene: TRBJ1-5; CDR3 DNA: TGTGCCAGCAGCTTCAGGGAGGATCAGCCCCAGCATTTT; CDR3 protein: CASSFREDQPQHF
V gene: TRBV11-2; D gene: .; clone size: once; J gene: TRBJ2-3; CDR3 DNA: TGTGCCAGCAGCTTCTGGGCGGATACGCAGTATTTT; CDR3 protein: CASSFWADTQYF
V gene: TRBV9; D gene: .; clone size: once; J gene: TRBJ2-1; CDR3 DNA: TGTGCCAGCAGCGTAGGGGGCGGGGTTTACAATGAGCAGTTCTTC; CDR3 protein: CASSVGGGVYNEQFF
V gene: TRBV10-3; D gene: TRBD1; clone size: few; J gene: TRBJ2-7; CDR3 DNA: TGTGCCATCAGTGAGTCTAGTAACAGGGGGCTAAATAGGGCCGCCTACGAGCAGTACTTC; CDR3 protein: CAISESSNRGLNRAAYEQYF
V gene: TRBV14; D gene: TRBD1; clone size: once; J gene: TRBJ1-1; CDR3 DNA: TGTGCCAGCAGCCATAACAGGGGTTCGGCTTTCTTT; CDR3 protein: CASSHNRGSAFF
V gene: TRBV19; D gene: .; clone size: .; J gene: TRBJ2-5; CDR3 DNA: TGTGCCAGTAGTATTCCGGACAAGACGGAGACCCAGTACTTC; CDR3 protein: CASSIPDKTETQYF
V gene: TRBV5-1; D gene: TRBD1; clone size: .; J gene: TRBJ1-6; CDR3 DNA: TGCGCCAGCAGCCCGGGGACAGGGGTAGGGAATTCACCCCTCCACTTT; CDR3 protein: CASSPGTGVGNSPLHF
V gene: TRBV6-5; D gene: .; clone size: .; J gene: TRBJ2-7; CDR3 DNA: TGTGCCAGCAGTTACTCGGCAGTGAGGGCCTACGAGCAGTACTTC; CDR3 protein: CASSYSAVRAYEQYF
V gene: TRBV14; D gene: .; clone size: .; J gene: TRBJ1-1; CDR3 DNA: TGTGCCAGCAGCCAAGAGGAAGACAGGTATGGGACTGAAGCTTTCTTT; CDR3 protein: CASSQEEDRYGTEAFF
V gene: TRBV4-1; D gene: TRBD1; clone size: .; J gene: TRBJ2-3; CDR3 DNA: TGCGCCAGCAGCCAGGGGACAGTTCTCACAGATACGCAGTATTTT; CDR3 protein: CASSQGTVLTDTQYF
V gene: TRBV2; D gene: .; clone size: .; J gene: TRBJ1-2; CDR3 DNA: TGTGCCAGCAGTGAGTCCAGGGCAGGTAACTATGGCTACACCTTC; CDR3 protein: CASSESRAGNYGYTF
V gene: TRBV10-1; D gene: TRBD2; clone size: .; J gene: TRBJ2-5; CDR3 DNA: TGCGCCAGCAGTGAGTCGAGGACTAGCGGGGGCAACCAGTACTTC; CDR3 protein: CASSESRTSGGNQYF
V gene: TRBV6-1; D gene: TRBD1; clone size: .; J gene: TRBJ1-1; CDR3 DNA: TGTGCCAGCAGTGAGCTCCGGGACAGACCTGAAGCTTTCTTT; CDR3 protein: CASSELRDRPEAFF
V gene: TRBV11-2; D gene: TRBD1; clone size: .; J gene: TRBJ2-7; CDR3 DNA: TGTGCCAGCAGCCAAGGACAGGGAATAACCTCCTACGAGCAGTACTTC; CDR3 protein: CASSQGQGITSYEQYF
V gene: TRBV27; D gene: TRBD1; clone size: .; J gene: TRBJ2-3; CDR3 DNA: TGTGCCAGCAGTCTCAACAGGGGCGCTAGCACAGATACGCAGTATTTT; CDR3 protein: CASSLNRGASTDTQYF
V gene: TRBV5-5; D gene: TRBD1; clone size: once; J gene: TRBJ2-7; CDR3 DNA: TGTGCCAGCACCACACAAGACAGGGGATCCTACGAGCAGTACTTC; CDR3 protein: CASTTQDRGSYEQYF
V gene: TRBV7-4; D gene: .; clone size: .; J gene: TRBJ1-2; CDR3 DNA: TGTGCCAGCAGCTTAGTCCGGGATTATGGCTACACCTTC; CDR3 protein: CASSLVRDYGYTF
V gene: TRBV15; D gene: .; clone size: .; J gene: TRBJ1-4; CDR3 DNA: TGTGCCACCAGCAGGAACAATGCAACTAATGAAAAACTGTTTTTT; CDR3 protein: CATSRNNATNEKLFF
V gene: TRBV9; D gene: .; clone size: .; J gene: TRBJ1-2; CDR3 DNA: TGTGCCAGCAGCGCAGGGGCTCAAGCTAACTATGGCTACACCTTC; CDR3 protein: CASSAGAQANYGYTF
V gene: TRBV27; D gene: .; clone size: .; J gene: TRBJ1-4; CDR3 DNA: TGTGCCAGCAGCCCCGCGGGGGCCGATGAAAAACTGTTTTTT; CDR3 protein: CASSPAGADEKLFF
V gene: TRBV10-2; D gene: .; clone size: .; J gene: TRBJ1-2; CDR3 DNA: TGCGCCAGCAGGGTCGGGGGGAACTATGGCTACACCTTC; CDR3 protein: CASRVGGNYGYTF
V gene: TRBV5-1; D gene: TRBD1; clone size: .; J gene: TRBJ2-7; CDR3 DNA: TGCGCCAGCAGCTCCCTCCCGGGACAGAACTACGAGCAGTACTTC; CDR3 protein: CASSSLPGQNYEQYF
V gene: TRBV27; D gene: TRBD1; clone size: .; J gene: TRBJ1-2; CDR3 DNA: TGTGCCAGCAGCCTCCGGGACAGGGGAGGTAACTATGGCTACACCTTC; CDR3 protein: CASSLRDRGGNYGYTF
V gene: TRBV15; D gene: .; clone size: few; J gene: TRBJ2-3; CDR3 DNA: TGTGCCACCAGCAGAGACAGGGCGCTCCTATTCATAAGCACAGATACGCAGTATTTT; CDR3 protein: CATSRDRALLFISTDTQYF
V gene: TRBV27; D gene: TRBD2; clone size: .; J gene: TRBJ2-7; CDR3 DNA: TGTGCCAGCAGTTTAACCCTCGGACTAGCGGGGAGGTACGAGCAGTACTTC; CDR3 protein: CASSLTLGLAGRYEQYF
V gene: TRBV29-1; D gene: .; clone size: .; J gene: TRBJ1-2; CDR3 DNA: TGCAGCGTTGAGCCCCAGGAAGGGGACTATGGCTACACCTTC; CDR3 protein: CSVEPQEGDYGYTF
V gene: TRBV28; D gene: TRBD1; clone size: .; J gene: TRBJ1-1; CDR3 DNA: TGTGCCAGCAGTTTCGCTTCTCGACAGGGTATTGAAGCTTTCTTT; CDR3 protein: CASSFASRQGIEAFF
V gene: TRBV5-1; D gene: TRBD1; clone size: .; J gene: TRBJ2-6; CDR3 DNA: TGCGCCAGCAGCTGGACGGACAGGAGTCCTACTAGCTCTGGGGCCAACGTCCTGACTTTC; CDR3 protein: CASSWTDRSPTSSGANVLTF
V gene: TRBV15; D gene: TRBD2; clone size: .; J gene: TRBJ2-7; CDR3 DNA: TGTGCCACCAGTGAAGCGGGGGGGATTATCGGAGAGCAGTACTTC; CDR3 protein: CATSEAGGIIGEQYF
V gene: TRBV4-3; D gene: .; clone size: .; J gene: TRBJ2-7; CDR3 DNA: TGCGCCAGCAGCCAAGATGTGAAGAGCTCCTACGAGCAGTACTTC; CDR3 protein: CASSQDVKSSYEQYF
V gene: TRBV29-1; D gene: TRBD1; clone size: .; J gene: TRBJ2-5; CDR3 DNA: TGCAGCGTCCCGGACAGGGCGGAGACCCAGTACTTC; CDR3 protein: CSVPDRAETQYF
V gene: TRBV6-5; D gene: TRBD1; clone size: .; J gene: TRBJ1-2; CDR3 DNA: TGTGCCAGCAGTTACACTGAGGGACAGAACTATGGCTACACCTTC; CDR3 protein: CASSYTEGQNYGYTF
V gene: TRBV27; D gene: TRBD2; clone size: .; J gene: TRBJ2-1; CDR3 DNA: TGTGCCAGCAGTTTATCGATACTAGCGGGGGCCGGGTTCAATGAGCAGTTCTTC; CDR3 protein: CASSLSILAGAGFNEQFF
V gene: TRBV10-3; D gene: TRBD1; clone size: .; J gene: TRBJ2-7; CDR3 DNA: TGTGCCATCAGTGAGCCGCCTGCCGGGACAGAACTATACGAGCAGTACTTC; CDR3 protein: CAISEPPAGTELYEQYF
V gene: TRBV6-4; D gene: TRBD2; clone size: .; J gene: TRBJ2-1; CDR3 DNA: TGTGCCAGCAGCCTCTCGGGCGGGGGGGCCTACAATGAGCAGTTCTTC; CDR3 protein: CASSLSGGGAYNEQFF
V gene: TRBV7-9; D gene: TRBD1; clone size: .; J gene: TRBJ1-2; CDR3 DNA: TGTGCCAGCAGCCTAACAGCAGGGGGGTATGGCTACACCTTC; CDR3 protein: CASSLTAGGYGYTF
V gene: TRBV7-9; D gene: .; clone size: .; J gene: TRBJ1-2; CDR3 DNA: TGTGCCAGCAGCTTAGCTCCCCGGGTAATACGGCCCTTCAATGGCTACACCTTC; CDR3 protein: CASSLAPRVIRPFNGYTF
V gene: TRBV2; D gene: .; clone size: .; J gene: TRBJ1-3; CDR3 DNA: TGTGCCAGCAGTGAGGACTGGGAGACCATATATTTT; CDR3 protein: CASSEDWETIYF
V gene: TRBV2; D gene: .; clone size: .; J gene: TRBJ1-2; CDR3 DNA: TGTGCCAGCAGAAAAGAGGCAGGGCGGGGGTTTGGCTACACCTTC; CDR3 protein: CASRKEAGRGFGYTF
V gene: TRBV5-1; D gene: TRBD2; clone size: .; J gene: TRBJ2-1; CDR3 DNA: TGCGCCAGCAGCTTGAATAGCGGGGGGGCCAATGAGCAGTTCTTC; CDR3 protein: CASSLNSGGANEQFF
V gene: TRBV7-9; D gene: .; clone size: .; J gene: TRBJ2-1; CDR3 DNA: TGTGCCCAAACAAGGGGTAGTAGGGACAATGAGCAGTTCTTC; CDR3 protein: CAQTRGSRDNEQFF
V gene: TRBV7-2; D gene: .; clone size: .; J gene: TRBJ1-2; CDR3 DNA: TGTGCCAGCAGCTTAGTACGAGATAAAGTCTATGGCTACACCTTC; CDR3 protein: CASSLVRDKVYGYTF
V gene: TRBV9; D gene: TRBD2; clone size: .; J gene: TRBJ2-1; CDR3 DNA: TGTGCCAGCAGCGCCCTAGCGGGGGGTTACAATGAGCAGTTCTTC; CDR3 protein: CASSALAGGYNEQFF